This T cell receptor (beta chain) was identified in a study of blood T cell repertoires in COVID-19. Study details: Sites in the United States, Italy and Spain provided acute and convalescent COVID-19 samples. PBMCs, B-cell-depleted T cells, or T cells provided the cDNA or gDNA that made up the material.

In the original analysis: Nucleated cell counts were estimated from reference gene primer amplification. TCRdb's copy holds only in-frame clones and misses some; the assay was immunoSEQ multiplex PCR. Clonal size and the V and J genes are those of that table, whereas D and trimming came from the DNA. The sample holds about 67,000 clones, 75% to 90% seen once. This clone has only one observation. This CDR3 spans 14 amino acids. Germline V gene lookup returns CDR1 LGHDT and CDR2 YNNKEL (reference sequence). Trimming took off 2 bases at V and 5 bases at J, with 10 bases between the two ends. Material for sequencing was peripheral blood. The J gene is TRBJ2-1, the V gene TRBV3-1 (or the pseudogene TRBV3-2), with D maybe TRBD1 (6 bases). The sequence was obtained from a man over 45 with active COVID-19. Here the CDR3 DNA reads TGTGCCAGCAGCCAAAGGGGGAGTCACAATGAGCAGTTCTTC. Translation gives CASSQRGSHNEQFF.